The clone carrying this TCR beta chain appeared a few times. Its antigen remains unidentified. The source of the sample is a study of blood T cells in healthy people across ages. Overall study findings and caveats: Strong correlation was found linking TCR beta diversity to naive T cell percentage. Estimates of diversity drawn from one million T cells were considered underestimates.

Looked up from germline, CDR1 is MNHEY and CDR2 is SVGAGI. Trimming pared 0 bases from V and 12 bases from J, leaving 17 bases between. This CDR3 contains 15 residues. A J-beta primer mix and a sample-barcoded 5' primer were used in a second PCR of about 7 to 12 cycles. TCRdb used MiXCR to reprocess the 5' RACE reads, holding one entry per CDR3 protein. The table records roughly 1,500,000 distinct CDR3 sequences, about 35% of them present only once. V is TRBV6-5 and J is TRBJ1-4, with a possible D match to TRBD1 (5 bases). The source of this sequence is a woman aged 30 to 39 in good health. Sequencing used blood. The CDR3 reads CASSYSGTAGGELFF. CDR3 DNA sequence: TGTGCCAGCAGTTACTCGGGGACCGCTGGGGGTGAACTGTTTTTT.